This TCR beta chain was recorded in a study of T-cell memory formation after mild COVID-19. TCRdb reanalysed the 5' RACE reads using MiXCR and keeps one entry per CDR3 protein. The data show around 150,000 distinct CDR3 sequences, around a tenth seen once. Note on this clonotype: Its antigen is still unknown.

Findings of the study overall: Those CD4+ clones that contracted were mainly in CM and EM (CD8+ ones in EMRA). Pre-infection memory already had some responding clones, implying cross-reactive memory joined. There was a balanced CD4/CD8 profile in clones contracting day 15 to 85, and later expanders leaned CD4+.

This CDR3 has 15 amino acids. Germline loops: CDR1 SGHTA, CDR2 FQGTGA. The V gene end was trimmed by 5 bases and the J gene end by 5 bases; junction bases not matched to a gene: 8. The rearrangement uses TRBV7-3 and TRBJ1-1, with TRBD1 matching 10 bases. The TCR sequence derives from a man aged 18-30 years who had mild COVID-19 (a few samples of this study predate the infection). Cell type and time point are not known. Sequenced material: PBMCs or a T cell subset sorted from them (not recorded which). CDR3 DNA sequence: TGTGCCAGCAGCAGCCGACAGGGGGCAAGGACTGAAGCTTTCTTT. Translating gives CASSSRQGARTEAFF.